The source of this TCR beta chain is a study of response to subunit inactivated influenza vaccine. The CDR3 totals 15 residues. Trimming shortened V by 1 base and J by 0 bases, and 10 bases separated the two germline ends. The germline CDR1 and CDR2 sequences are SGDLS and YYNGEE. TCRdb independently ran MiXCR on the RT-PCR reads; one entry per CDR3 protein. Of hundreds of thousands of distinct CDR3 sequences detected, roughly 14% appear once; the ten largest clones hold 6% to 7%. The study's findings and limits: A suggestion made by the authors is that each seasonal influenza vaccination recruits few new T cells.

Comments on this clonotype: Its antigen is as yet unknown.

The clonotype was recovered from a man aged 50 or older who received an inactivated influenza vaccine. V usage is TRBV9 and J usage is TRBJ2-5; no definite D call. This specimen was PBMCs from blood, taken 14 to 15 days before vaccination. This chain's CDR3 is CASSVNPTYQETQYF. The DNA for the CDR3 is TGTGCCAGCAGCGTAAACCCAACCTACCAAGAGACCCAGTACTTC. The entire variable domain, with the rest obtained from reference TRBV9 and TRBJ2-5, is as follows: DSGVTQTPKHLITATGQRVTLRCSPRSGDLSVYWYQQSLDQGLQFLIQYYNGEERAKGNILERFSAQQFPDLHSELNLSSLELGDSALYFCASSVNPTYQETQYFGPGTRLLVL.